Below are 19 T cell receptor beta chains sequenced from a single sample in a study of identical twins. TCRdb redid the calling of the 5' RACE reads with MiXCR, one entry per CDR3 protein. The sample holds nearly 900,000 distinct CDR3 sequences, around 12% seen once. A further study also used this sample, focusing on yellow fever vaccine responses in identical twins.

The specimen sequenced was PBMCs. The receptor source for this set is a woman aged 18-30 years in good health.

This clonotype was seen a few times. The chain carries TRBV20-1 and TRBJ2-3; 10 bases match TRBD2. There are 14 residues in the CDR3. Germline V CDR1 and CDR2: DFQATT, SNEGSKA (reference sequence). V trimming: 5 bases; J trimming: 6 bases; junction bases outside the gene matches: 8. This CDR3 is CSAVKAGGPDTQYF. The CDR3 DNA is TGCAGTGCTGTTAAAGCGGGAGGGCCGGATACGCAGTATTTT.

This clonotype was seen only a few times. CDR3 sequence (DNA): TGTGCCAGCAGTGATACGGGGGAAACCGGGGAGCTGTTTTTT. Translating gives CASSDTGETGELFF. V and J are TRBV2 and TRBJ2-2, with D perhaps matching TRBD2 (6 bases). V dropped 3 bases and J dropped 5 bases, with 10 bases sitting between them. Germline CDR1 is SNHLY and CDR2 is FYNNEI. The CDR3 spans 14 residues. Based on the CDR3 plus reference TRBV2 and TRBJ2-2, the full variable domain is EPEVTQTPSHQVTQMGQEVILRCVPISNHLYFYWYRQILGQKVEFLVSFYNNEISEKSEIFDDQFSVERPDGSNFTLKIRSTKLEDSAMYFCASSDTGETGELFFGEGSRLTVL.

This clonotype was detected a few times. The chain carries TRBV7-3 and TRBJ2-1; 9 nucleotides agree with TRBD2. This CDR3 region has 15 residues. With 4 bases clipped from V and 2 bases from J, the junction kept 3 bases outside the gene matches. Germline values: CDR1 SGHTA, CDR2 FQGTGA. The CDR3, as DNA: TGTGCCAGCAGCTCTAGCGGGGCTCCCTACAATGAGCAGTTCTTC. Amino acid sequence: CASSSSGAPYNEQFF. The whole variable domain, filled in from reference TRBV7-3 and TRBJ2-1, reads GAGVSQTPSNKVTEKGKYVELRCDPISGHTALYWYRQSLGQGPEFLIYFQGTGAADDSGLPNDRFFAVRPEGSVSTLKIQRTERGDSAVYLCASSSSGAPYNEQFFGPGTRLTVL.

The chain joins TRBV5-5 to TRBJ2-7; TRBD1 or TRBD2 may be the D gene (5 bases each). CDR3 length: 17 residues. V dropped 4 bases and J dropped 0 bases, with 20 bases sitting between them. Germline assignment: CDR1 SGHKS and CDR2 YYEKEE (reference sequence). The DNA for the CDR3 is TGTGCCAGCAGCCCACCTTTTGAGGGGCGCGTCTCCTACGAGCAGTACTTC. Amino acid sequence: CASSPPFEGRVSYEQYF. Combining the CDR3 with reference TRBV5-5 and TRBJ2-7 gives the whole variable domain DAGVTQSPTHLIKTRGQQVTLRCSPISGHKSVSWYQQVLGQGPQFIFQYYEKEERGRGNFPDRFSARQFPNYSSELNVNALLLGDSALYLCASSPPFEGRVSYEQYFGPGTRLTVT.

The V gene is TRBV4-1, the J gene TRBJ2-1; D is perhaps TRBD1 (6 bases). The V gene lost 1 base and the J gene lost 1 base, with 11 bases spanning the gap. There are 16 residues in the CDR3. Looked up from germline, CDR1 is MGHRA and CDR2 is YSYEKL. DNA for the CDR3: TGCGCCAGCAGCCAAGCCCCGGGACATTCCTACAATGAGCAGTTCTTC. Translated: CASSQAPGHSYNEQFF.

This clonotype appeared once. This chain connects TRBV9 to TRBJ1-1; D is undetermined. The germline V and J ends were trimmed by 0 bases and 4 bases, with 7 bases remaining between them. The CDR3 length is 13 residues. Germline V gives CDR1 SGDLS, CDR2 YYNGEE. The CDR3 protein is CASSVEGPTEAFF. CDR3 DNA: TGTGCCAGCAGCGTAGAAGGTCCCACTGAAGCTTTCTTT.

This clonotype has only a few counts. The rearrangement uses TRBV5-5 and TRBJ2-5; D is possibly TRBD1 (5 bases). The CDR3 has 15 residues. V shed 2 bases and J shed 5 bases, with 16 bases lying between them. In germline, CDR1 is SGHKS, CDR2 YYEKEE (reference sequence). CDR3 in DNA: TGTGCCAGCAGCTTTCGTGTAGGGGCAGGGGAGACCCAGTACTTC. Translating gives CASSFRVGAGETQYF.

The table lists this clonotype with a few counts. V is TRBV5-1 and J is TRBJ2-2, with D maybe TRBD1 (5 bases). CDR1 and CDR2 from the germline V gene are SGHRS and YFSETQ. The CDR3 has 15 amino acids. V shed 0 bases and J shed 4 bases, with 10 bases lying between them. In DNA, the CDR3 is TGCGCCAGCAGCTTGGCCGGACAAATCACCGGGGAGCTGTTTTTT. Protein sequence: CASSLAGQITGELFF. Based on the CDR3 plus reference TRBV5-1 and TRBJ2-2, the full variable domain is KAGVTQTPRYLIKTRGQQVTLSCSPISGHRSVSWYQQTPGQGLQFLFEYFSETQRNKGNFPGRFSGRQFSNSRSEMNVSTLELGDSALYLCASSLAGQITGELFFGEGSRLTVL.

The table lists this clonotype with a few counts. V gene TRBV5-1 combines with J gene TRBJ2-7, with 10 bases lining up with TRBD2. J lost 1 base, V lost 5 bases, and 6 bases had no gene match. The CDR3 sequence is 15 residues long. From germline, CDR1 is SGHRS and CDR2 YFSETQ. The CDR3 protein is CASRIGTSASYEQYV. CDR3 coding DNA: TGCGCCAGCAGGATCGGGACTAGCGCTTCCTACGAGCAGTACGTC.

The J gene is TRBJ1-5, the V gene TRBV5-1, with 8 positions matching TRBD1. The ends lost 5 bases at V and 5 bases at J; junction bases unmatched: 9. Germline-derived CDR1 and CDR2 are SGHRS and YFSETQ. CDR3 length: 15 residues. The chain's CDR3 is CASSLGTGLDQPQHF. CDR3 nucleotide sequence: TGCGCCAGCAGTCTCGGGACAGGTTTGGATCAGCCCCAGCATTTT.

This chain joins TRBV7-6 and TRBJ2-1; TRBD1 might be the D (5 bases). CDR1 is SGHVS, CDR2 FNYEAQ, per germline. This CDR3 is 11 amino acids long. The V end was cut by 4 bases, the J end by 12 bases, with 10 bases between. CDR3: CASSSGQRQFF. The DNA of the CDR3 is TGTGCCAGCAGCTCCGGACAAAGGCAGTTCTTC.

This clonotype appeared many times. The chain combines TRBV20-1 with TRBJ2-3, with 7 bases identical to TRBD2. Germline lookup yields CDR1 DFQATT and CDR2 SNEGSKA (reference sequence). V trimming: 0 bases; J trimming: 2 bases; junction bases outside the gene matches: 8. The CDR3 runs 16 residues. Written as DNA, the CDR3 is TGCAGTGCTAGAGATTTAGCGGGTCCCAACACAGATACGCAGTATTTT. It encodes CSARDLAGPNTDTQYF.

This clonotype was counted a few times. The DNA for the CDR3 is TGCAGTGCTAGGGAATTCGACAGGGTTGATGGCTACACCTTC. This translates into CSAREFDRVDGYTF. This chain joins TRBV20-1 and TRBJ1-2; 7 bases line up with TRBD1. V dropped 3 bases and J dropped 6; count of bases not matched to a gene: 10. Germline V gene lookup returns CDR1 DFQATT and CDR2 SNEGSKA (reference sequence). CDR3 length: 14 amino acids.

This clonotype was picked up a small number of times. J is TRBJ2-7 and V is TRBV5-1; D unresolved. Germline CDR1 and CDR2: SGHRS and YFSETQ. CDR3 size: 13 residues. Trimming cost V 4 bases and J 5 bases, with 13 bases left between them. The DNA of the CDR3 is TGCGCCAGCAGCGCCTCTAGAAGCCACGAGCAGTACTTC. It is translated as CASSASRSHEQYF. Variable domain in full (rest from reference TRBV5-1 and TRBJ2-7): KAGVTQTPRYLIKTRGQQVTLSCSPISGHRSVSWYQQTPGQGLQFLFEYFSETQRNKGNFPGRFSGRQFSNSRSEMNVSTLELGDSALYLCASSASRSHEQYFGPGTRLTVT.

The chain is built from TRBV5-6 and TRBJ2-5, with 8 nucleotides matching TRBD2. Trimming at V came to 2 bases and at J to 3 bases, leaving 3 bases not matched to a gene. This CDR3 spans 14 amino acids. The germline CDR1 and CDR2 sequences are SGHDT and YYEEEE. The CDR3 DNA follows: TGTGCCAGCAGCTTAAGCGGGGGCAAAGAGACCCAGTACTTC. Amino acid sequence: CASSLSGGKETQYF.

This clonotype was observed a handful of times. The chain employs TRBV20-1 and TRBJ2-7, with 9 bases that match TRBD2. Germline V gene data show CDR1 as DFQATT and CDR2 as SNEGSKA (reference sequence). The CDR3 runs 12 residues. V gave up 2 bases and J gave up 5 bases; unmatched junction bases: 1. The CDR3 loop is CSARLAGNEQYF. The DNA for the CDR3 is TGCAGTGCTAGACTAGCGGGAAACGAGCAGTACTTC.

This clonotype has only a few counts. The rearrangement links TRBV14 to TRBJ2-5; no clear D gene. V was shortened by 0 bases and J by 5 bases, with 13 bases between the two germline ends. This CDR3 contains 15 residues. Per the germline V gene, CDR1 is SGHDN and CDR2 is FVKESK. The CDR3 coding sequence is TGTGCCAGCAGCCAAGAGACGCGACCGGCGGAGACCCAGTACTTC. Protein: CASSQETRPAETQYF.

This clonotype was seen a handful of times. The J gene is TRBJ1-6, the V gene TRBV5-1; D is unclear. CDR1 SGHRS and CDR2 YFSETQ come from the germline V gene. Trimming removed 0 bases at V and 9 bases at J, with 10 bases between. The CDR3 is 14 residues long. CDR3 DNA sequence: TGCGCCAGCAGCTTGGCGGCAGATTCTTCACCCCTCCACTTT. Translated, it gives CASSLAADSSPLHF.

CDR3 nucleotides: TGTGCCACCAGTGGCAAGACAGGTAATAGAGGCAATGAGCAGTTCTTC. Its protein is CATSGKTGNRGNEQFF. V is TRBV24-1 and J is TRBJ2-1, with D maybe TRBD1 (6 bases). The CDR3 totals 16 residues. The germline gives CDR1 KGHDR, CDR2 SFDVKD. The V gene lost 5 bases and the J gene lost 6 bases, with 19 bases spanning the gap.